The T cell receptor beta chain under discussion was sequenced for a study of blood T cell repertoires in COVID-19 (dated by TCRdb to about 2020). Background on the whole study: Samples covering the acute and convalescent phases of COVID-19 were provided by collaborators in the United States, Italy and Spain. The material from the prospective study consisted of cDNA or gDNA derived from T cells, B-cell-depleted T cells, or PBMCs. Deeply sampled blood TCRbeta repertoires from subjects exposed to, actively infected with, or recovered from COVID-19 were included in the dataset. The samples were drawn from two sources: the first 160 participants of the ongoing ImmuneRACE study, and about 1,300 subjects contributed by 6 global collaborators. The sample metadata nearly always contained a de-identified subject ID, COVID-19 status, age in years and sex. Where available, HLA class I and class II types were taken from metadata supplied by the sample provider and were not determined by assay-based typing. The repertoires were released in a freely available public database meant as a resource for research on the immune response to SARS-CoV-2.

TCRbeta CDR3 regions were amplified from genomic DNA by means of the immunoSEQ Assay, a bias-controlled multiplex PCR. Regarding the original processing steps: Nucleated cell counts per sample were estimated from amplification of reference gene primers within the assay. To quantify the absolute abundance of each unique TCRbeta CDR3 rearrangement, sequence reads were collapsed and filtered. Productive Simpson clonality was computed per sample as the square root of Simpson's diversity index over productive rearrangements. TCRdb holds this immuneACCESS table with in-frame rearrangements only. Some clones are missing; in checked studies, unresolved V genes explain under half, and the rest has no known cause. From that table come the V and J calls and clone size; the DNA was used to work out D and trimming. The sample table records some 100,000 clones; approximately 86% of these occur just once. The biggest ten clones account for about 6.3% of the sample.

The germline V gene specifies KGHSH as CDR1 and LQKENI as CDR2. Counted from cysteine to phenylalanine, this CDR3 has 14 amino acids. Solely the CDR3 DNA is kept, with 42 bases framed from the first base. V loses 3 bases, J loses 0 bases, and the germline ends lie 8 bases apart. A remark on this clone: Its antigen is still unknown. The input lacks base qualities; no much larger clone sits a single base away.

Collaborating institutions collected whole blood in K2EDTA tubes following their own protocols. For TCRbeta analysis, collaborators shipped samples as frozen whole blood, isolated PBMCs, or DNA extracted from either of those sample types. Overall results and qualifications from the work: The amount of clinical and demographic metadata varied by source and participant and was provided uncurated.

The receptor was isolated from an older woman with acute or convalescent COVID-19. The chain was built from TRBV18 and TRBJ1-1; D gene: possibly TRBD1, on 5 matching bases. Material for sequencing was peripheral blood. Here the CDR3 is given as CASSPGPLNTEAFF. The DNA is TGTGCCAGCTCACCGGGGCCACTGAACACTGAAGCTTTCTTT.